A single sample gave rise to the 2 T cell receptor beta chains below, sequenced in a study of Ad26.COV2.S vaccination and SARS-CoV-2 variants. Treatment denoted: around 19 received Ad26.COV2.S at low or high dose, single or two shots; about 5 received placebo; per-sample allocation not given. On day 63 after the first injection, vaccine and placebo recipients gave samples. Using immunoSEQ multiplex PCR, the repertoire was profiled, and TCRdb retains in-frame clones only, with some absent. The sample includes hundreds of thousands of clones, roughly 87% seen only once; the top ten take approximately 2.5%. Material: peripheral blood, obtained in a trial of Ad26.COV2.S vaccine versus placebo. The receptors were sampled from a person aged 18 to 65 who received the Ad26.COV2.S COVID-19 vaccine or a placebo.

V usage is TRBV4-3 and J usage is TRBJ2-7; 12 nucleotides match TRBD2. Germline assignment: CDR1 LGHNA and CDR2 YSLEER. CDR3 length equals 16 residues. With 4 bases clipped from V and 3 bases from J, the junction kept 7 bases outside the gene matches. Written as DNA, the CDR3 is TGCGCCAGCAGCCGGGCTCTAGCGGGGGGGAACTACGAGCAGTACTTC. This gives the protein CASSRALAGGNYEQYF.

The chain carries TRBV7-2 and TRBJ1-2; 8 nucleotides agree with TRBD1. The CDR3 runs 14 residues. CDR1 is SGHTA, CDR2 FQGNSA, per germline. The V segment lost 5 bases and the J segment 3 bases; nucleotides outside the gene matches: 5. The CDR3, as DNA: TGTGCCAGCAGCGCCCAGGGGGCCTACTATGGCTACACCTTC. Its protein is CASSAQGAYYGYTF.